The 10 T cell receptor beta chains below all came from one sample that was sequenced in a study of human T cells and chemical hapten exposure. Unfractionated whole blood yielded the extracted total RNA. Each CDR3 protein gets one entry after TCRdb re-called the 5' RACE reads with MiXCR. The table records tens of thousands of distinct CDR3 sequences, under 10% of them present only once. These receptors originate from a male donor in good health.

There are many counts of this clonotype. The rearrangement links TRBV20-1 to TRBJ2-5; 11 nucleotides match TRBD2. V lost 6 bases to trimming and J lost 1 base; unmatched junction nucleotides: 7. Looked up from germline, CDR1 is DFQATT and CDR2 is SNEGSKA (reference sequence). This CDR3 comprises 15 residues. CDR3 residues: CSARPTSGIQETQYF. The CDR3 DNA is TGCAGTGCCCGCCCGACTAGCGGGATCCAAGAGACCCAGTACTTC.

The chain carries TRBV7-2 and TRBJ2-7; no definite D call. In germline, CDR1 is SGHTA, CDR2 FQGNSA. V was shortened by 1 base and J by 3 bases, with 13 bases between the two germline ends. CDR3 size: 15 residues. DNA for the CDR3: TGTGCCAGCAGCTTAGGGGTTAGGGCTGGCTACGAGCAGTACTTC. It translates to CASSLGVRAGYEQYF.

The V call is TRBV12-3 or TRBV12-4, the J call TRBJ2-3, with D maybe TRBD1 (6 bases). The CDR3 contains 13 residues. Trimming shortened V by 1 base and J by 6 bases, and 8 bases separated the two germline ends. The DNA for the CDR3 is TGTGCCAGCAGTTTAGGGGGGCCGGATACGCAGTATTTT. As protein: CASSLGGPDTQYF.

This clonotype was counted at least ten times. The rearrangement uses TRBV4-2 and TRBJ2-7; 7 bases are shared with TRBD1. The length of the CDR3 is 14 residues. Germline-derived CDR1 and CDR2 are LGHNA and YNFKEQ. The J segment lost 6 bases and the V segment lost 0 bases, leaving 5 bases of the junction unmatched. DNA of the CDR3: TGTGCCAGCAGCCAAGAGGGACAGATGGGCGAGCAGTACTTC. Translating gives CASSQEGQMGEQYF.

Comment on this clonotype: A much larger clone differs from this one at a single base, so this may be a read error. The rearrangement joins TRBV6-1 to TRBJ1-4, with D perhaps TRBD1 (6 bases). This CDR3 contains 17 residues. The V gene's germline CDR1 is MNHNS and CDR2 SASEGT. Trimming pared 10 bases from V and 7 bases from J, leaving 28 bases between. The CDR3 protein is CANTVPRDTPWSEKLFF. The CDR3 nucleotides read TGTGCCAACACCGTCCCCCGGGACACGCCATGGAGTGAAAAACTGTTTTTT.

The V and J genes are TRBV5-1 and TRBJ1-1; D not resolved. Between the trimmed V and J ends, which lost 4 bases and 4 bases, there was a span of 14 bases. The CDR3 consists of 14 residues. CDR1 is SGHRS, CDR2 YFSETQ, per germline. CDR3 DNA: TGCGCCAGCAGCCCATCCCCGAGGAGCACTGAAGCTTTCTTT. Translation gives CASSPSPRSTEAFF.

This clonotype occurred many times. V usage is TRBV7-9 and J usage is TRBJ2-1, with TRBD2 matching 11 bases. The CDR3 is 16 residues long. From germline, CDR1 is SEHNR and CDR2 FQNEAQ (reference sequence). V gave up 5 bases and J gave up 2 bases; unmatched junction bases: 5. In DNA, the CDR3 is TGTGCCAGCAGCCGTCCGGGACTAGCGGCCTACAATGAGCAGTTCTTC. Translated: CASSRPGLAAYNEQFF.

The chain carries TRBV7-2 and TRBJ1-4; no firm D call. This CDR3 has 13 amino acids. Germline V gene lookup returns CDR1 SGHTA and CDR2 FQGNSA. Trimming stripped 7 bases from V and 4 bases from J, with 10 bases between. The CDR3: CASTQNYNEKLFF. For the CDR3, the DNA is TGTGCCAGCACCCAGAATTATAATGAAAAACTGTTTTTT. Full variable domain (remainder filled in from reference TRBV7-2 and TRBJ1-4): GAGVSQSPSNKVTEKGKDVELRCDPISGHTALYWYRQSLGQGLEFLIYFQGNSAPDKSGLPSDRFSAERTGGSVSTLTIQRTQQEDSAVYLCASTQNYNEKLFFGSGTQLSVL.

This clonotype was counted between two and nine times. CDR3 coding DNA: TGTGCCAGCACCACCCCGGGGATTTACGAGCAGTACTTC. Translating gives CASTTPGIYEQYF. The rearrangement joins TRBV12-3 or TRBV12-4 to TRBJ2-7, with D possibly TRBD2 on 5 matching bases. CDR3 length equals 13 residues. The V gene lost 7 bases and the J gene lost 4 bases, with 14 bases spanning the gap.

The V gene is TRBV24-1, the J gene TRBJ2-1; 7 bases map to TRBD2. The ends lost 4 bases at V and 7 bases at J; junction bases unmatched: 12. Looked up from germline, CDR1 is KGHDR and CDR2 is SFDVKD. The CDR3 spans 16 residues. DNA for the CDR3: TGTGCCACCAGTGACTCTATAGCGGGTCGGTTGAATGAGCAGTTCTTC. Translating gives CATSDSIAGRLNEQFF.